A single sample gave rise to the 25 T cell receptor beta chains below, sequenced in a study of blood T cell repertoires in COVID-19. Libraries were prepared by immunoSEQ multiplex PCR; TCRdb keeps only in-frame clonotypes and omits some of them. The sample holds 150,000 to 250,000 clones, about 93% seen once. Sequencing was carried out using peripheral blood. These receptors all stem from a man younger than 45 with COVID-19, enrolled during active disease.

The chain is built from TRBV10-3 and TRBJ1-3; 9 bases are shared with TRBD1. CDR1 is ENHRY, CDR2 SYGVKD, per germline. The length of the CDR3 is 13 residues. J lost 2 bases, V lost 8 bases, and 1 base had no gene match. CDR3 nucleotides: TGTGCCATCGGGGACAGGGCTGGAAACACCATATATTTT. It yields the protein CAIGDRAGNTIYF.

In DNA, the CDR3 is TGTGCCAGCAGCGTAAGAGGGCACACTGAAGCTTTCTTT. It specifies CASSVRGHTEAFF. This chain joins TRBV9 and TRBJ1-1; D gene unclear. The length of the CDR3 is 13 residues. Trimming took 1 base from V and 3 from J, leaving 7 bases between them. The germline V gene has CDR1 SGDLS and CDR2 YYNGEE.

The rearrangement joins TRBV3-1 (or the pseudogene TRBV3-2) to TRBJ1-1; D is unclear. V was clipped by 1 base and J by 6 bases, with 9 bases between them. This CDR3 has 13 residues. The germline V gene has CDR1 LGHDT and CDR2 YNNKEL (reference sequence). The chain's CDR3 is CASSQGRSPEAFF. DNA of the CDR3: TGTGCCAGCAGCCAAGGTAGGAGTCCTGAAGCTTTCTTT.

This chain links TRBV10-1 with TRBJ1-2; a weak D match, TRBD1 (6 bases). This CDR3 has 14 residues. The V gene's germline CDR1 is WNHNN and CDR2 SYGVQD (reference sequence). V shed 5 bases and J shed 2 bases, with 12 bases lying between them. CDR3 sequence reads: CASSQTGPNYGYTF. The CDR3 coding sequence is TGCGCCAGCAGTCAGACAGGTCCAAACTATGGCTACACCTTC.

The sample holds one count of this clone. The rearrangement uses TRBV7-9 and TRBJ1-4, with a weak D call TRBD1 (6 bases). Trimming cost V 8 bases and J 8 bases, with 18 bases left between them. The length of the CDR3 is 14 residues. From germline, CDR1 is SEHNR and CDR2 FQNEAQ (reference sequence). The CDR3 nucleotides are TGTGCCAGCCACCCGGGACACGGTCAGGAAAAACTGTTTTTT. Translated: CASHPGHGQEKLFF.

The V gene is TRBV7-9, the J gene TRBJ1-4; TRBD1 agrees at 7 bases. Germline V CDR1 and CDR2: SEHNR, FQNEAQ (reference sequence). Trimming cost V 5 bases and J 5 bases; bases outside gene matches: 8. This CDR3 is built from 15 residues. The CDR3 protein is CASSQGTATNEKLFF. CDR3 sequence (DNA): TGTGCCAGCAGCCAGGGGACAGCGACCAATGAAAAACTGTTTTTT.

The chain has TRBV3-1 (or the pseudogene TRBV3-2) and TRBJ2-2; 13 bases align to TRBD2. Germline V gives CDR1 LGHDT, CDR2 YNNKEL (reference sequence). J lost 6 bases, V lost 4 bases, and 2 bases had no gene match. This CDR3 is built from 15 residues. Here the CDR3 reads CASSPGLAGSGELFF. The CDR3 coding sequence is TGTGCCAGCAGCCCGGGACTAGCGGGGTCCGGGGAGCTGTTTTTT.

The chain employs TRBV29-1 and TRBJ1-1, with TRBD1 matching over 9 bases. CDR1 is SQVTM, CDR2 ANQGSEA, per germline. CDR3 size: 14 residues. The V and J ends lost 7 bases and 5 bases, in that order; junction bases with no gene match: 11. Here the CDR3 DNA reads TGCAGCGCAACCCTGACAGGGGGGGGGACTGAAGCTTTCTTT. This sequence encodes CSATLTGGGTEAFF.

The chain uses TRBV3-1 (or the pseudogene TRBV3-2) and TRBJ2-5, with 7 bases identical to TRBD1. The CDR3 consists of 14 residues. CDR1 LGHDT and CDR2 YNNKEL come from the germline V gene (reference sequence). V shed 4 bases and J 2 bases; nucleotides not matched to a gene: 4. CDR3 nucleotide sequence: TGTGCCAGCAGCCCCACGACAGGGCAAGAGACCCAGTACTTC. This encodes CASSPTTGQETQYF.

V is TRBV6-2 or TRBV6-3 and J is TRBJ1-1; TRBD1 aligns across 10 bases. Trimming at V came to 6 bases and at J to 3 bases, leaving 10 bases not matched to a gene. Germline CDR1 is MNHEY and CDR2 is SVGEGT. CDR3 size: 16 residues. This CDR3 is CASSLPPGQGYTEAFF. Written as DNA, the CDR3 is TGTGCCAGCAGCCTTCCACCGGGACAGGGGTACACTGAAGCTTTCTTT.

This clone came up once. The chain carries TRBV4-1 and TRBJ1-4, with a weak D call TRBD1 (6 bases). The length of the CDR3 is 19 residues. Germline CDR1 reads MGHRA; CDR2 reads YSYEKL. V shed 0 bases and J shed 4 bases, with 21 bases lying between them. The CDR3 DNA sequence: TGCGCCAGCAGCCAAGAGATTGGACAGACATTTAACCGTAATGAAAAACTGTTTTTT. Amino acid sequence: CASSQEIGQTFNRNEKLFF.

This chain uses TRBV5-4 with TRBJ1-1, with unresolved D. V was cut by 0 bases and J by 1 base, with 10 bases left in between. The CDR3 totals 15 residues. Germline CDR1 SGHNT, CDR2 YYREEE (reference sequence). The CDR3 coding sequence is TGTGCCAGCAGCTTGGACGGGGTCTGGAACACTGAAGCTTTCTTT. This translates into CASSLDGVWNTEAFF.

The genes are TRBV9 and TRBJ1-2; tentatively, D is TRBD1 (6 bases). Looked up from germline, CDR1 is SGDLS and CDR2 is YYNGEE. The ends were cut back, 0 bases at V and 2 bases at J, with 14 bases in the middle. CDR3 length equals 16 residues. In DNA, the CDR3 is TGTGCCAGCAGCGTAGCTTCTACAGGGTTGAACTATGGCTACACCTTC. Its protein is CASSVASTGLNYGYTF. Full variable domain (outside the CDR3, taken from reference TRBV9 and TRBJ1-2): DSGVTQTPKHLITATGQRVTLRCSPRSGDLSVYWYQQSLDQGLQFLIQYYNGEERAKGNILERFSAQQFPDLHSELNLSSLELGDSALYFCASSVASTGLNYGYTFGSGTRLTVV.

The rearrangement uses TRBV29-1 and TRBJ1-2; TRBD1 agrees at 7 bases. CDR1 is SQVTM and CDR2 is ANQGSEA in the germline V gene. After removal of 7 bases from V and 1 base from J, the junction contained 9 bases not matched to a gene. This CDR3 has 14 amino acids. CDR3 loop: CSARSGTDNYGYTF. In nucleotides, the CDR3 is TGCAGCGCCCGTTCCGGGACAGATAACTATGGCTACACCTTC.

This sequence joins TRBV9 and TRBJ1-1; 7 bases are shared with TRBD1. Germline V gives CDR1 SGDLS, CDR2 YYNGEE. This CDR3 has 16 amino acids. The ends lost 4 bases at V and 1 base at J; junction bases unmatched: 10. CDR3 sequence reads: CASSPETGITNTEAFF. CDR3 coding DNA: TGTGCCAGCAGCCCAGAGACAGGGATCACGAACACTGAAGCTTTCTTT.

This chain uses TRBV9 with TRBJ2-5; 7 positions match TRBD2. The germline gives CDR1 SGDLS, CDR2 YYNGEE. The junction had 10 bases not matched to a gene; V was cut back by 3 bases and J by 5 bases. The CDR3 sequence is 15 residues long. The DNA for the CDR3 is TGTGCCAGCAGCGCCGGGAGGACTTCCGGGGAGACCCAGTACTTC. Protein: CASSAGRTSGETQYF.

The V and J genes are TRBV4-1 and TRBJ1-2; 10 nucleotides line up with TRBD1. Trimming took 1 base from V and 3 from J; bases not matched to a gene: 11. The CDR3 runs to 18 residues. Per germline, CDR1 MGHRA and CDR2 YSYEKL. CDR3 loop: CASSQGAVTGGLYYGYTF. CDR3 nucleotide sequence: TGCGCCAGCAGCCAAGGGGCGGTGACAGGGGGCCTGTACTATGGCTACACCTTC.

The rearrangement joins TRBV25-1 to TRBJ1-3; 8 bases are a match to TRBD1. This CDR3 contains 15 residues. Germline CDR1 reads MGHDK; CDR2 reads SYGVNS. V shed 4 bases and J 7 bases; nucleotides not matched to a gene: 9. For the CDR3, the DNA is TGTGCCAGCAGTGGGCCCGGGACAGGTGGCAACACCATATATTTT. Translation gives CASSGPGTGGNTIYF.

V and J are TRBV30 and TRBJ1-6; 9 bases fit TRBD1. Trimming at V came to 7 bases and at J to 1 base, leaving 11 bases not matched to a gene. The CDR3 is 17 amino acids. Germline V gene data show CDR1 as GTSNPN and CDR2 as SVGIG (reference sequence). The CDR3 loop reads CASNSDRGKSYNSPLHF. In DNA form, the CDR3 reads TGTGCCTCAAACTCCGACAGGGGGAAGTCCTATAATTCACCCCTCCACTTT.

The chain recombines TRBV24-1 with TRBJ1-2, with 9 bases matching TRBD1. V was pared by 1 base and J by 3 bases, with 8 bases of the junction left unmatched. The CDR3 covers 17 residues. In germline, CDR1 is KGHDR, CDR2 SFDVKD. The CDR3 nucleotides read TGTGCCACCAGTGATTTTGGGACAGGGATTCGTGACTATGGCTACACCTTC. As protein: CATSDFGTGIRDYGYTF.

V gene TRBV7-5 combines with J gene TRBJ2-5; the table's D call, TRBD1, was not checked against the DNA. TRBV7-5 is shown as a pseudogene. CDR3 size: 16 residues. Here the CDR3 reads CVRSCRETGPRETQYF. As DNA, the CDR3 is TGTGTCAGAAGCTGCCGCGAGACAGGCCCAAGAGAGACCCAGTACTTC.

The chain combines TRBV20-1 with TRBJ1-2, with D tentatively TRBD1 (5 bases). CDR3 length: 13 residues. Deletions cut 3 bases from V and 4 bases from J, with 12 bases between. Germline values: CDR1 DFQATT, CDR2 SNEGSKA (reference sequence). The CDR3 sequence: CSASGGDAYGYTF. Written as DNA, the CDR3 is TGCAGTGCTAGTGGGGGGGATGCCTATGGCTACACCTTC.

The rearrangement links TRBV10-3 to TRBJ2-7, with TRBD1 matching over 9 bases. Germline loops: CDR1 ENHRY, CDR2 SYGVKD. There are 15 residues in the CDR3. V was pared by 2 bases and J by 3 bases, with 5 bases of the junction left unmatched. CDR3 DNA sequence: TGTGCCATCAGTGAGGGACAGGGGAGGCTCTACGAGCAGTACTTC. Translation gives CAISEGQGRLYEQYF.

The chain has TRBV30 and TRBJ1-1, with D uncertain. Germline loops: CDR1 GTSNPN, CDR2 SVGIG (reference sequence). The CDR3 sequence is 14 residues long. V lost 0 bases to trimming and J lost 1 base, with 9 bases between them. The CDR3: CAWSVVLANTEAFF. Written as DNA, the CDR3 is TGTGCCTGGAGTGTAGTTCTAGCGAACACTGAAGCTTTCTTT. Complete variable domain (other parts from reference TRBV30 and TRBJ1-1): SQTIHQWPATLVQPVGSPLSLECTVEGTSNPNLYWYRQAAGRGLQLLFYSVGIGQISSEVPQNLSASRPQDRQFILSSKKLLLSDSGFYLCAWSVVLANTEAFFGQGTRLTVV.

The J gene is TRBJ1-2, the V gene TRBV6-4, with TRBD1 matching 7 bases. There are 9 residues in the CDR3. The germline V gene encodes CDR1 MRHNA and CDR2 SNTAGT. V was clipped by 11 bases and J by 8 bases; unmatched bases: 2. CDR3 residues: CAGTAGYTF. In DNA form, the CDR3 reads TGTGCCGGGACAGCGGGCTACACCTTC.